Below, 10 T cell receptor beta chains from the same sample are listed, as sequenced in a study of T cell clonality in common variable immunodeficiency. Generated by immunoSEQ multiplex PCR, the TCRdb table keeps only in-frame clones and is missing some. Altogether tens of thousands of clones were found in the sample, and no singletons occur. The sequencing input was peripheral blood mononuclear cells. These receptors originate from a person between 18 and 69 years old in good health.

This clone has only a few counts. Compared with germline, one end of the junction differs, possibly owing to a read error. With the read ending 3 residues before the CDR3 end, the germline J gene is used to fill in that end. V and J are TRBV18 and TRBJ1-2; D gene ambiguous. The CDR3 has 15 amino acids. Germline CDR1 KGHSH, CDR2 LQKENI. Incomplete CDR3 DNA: TGTGCCGGCTCACCACAGTCCGCAGTTAACTATGGC. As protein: CAGSPQSAVNYG. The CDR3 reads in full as CAGSPQSAVNYGYTF.

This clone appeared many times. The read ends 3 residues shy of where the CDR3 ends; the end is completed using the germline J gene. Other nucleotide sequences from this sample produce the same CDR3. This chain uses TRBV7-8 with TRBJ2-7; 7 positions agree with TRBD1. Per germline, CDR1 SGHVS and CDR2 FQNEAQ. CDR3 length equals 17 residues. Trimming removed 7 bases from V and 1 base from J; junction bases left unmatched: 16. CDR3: CASKRDSSGQSSYEQYF. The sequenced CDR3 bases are TGTGCCAGCAAAAGGGATTCGTCGGGACAGTCATCCTACGAG.

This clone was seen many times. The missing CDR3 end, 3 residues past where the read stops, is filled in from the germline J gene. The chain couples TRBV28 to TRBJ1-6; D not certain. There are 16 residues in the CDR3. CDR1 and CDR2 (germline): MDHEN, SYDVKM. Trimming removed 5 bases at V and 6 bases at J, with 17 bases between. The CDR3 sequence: CASSPPGGSGNSPLHF. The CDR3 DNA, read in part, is TGTGCCAGCAGTCCACCAGGCGGCAGCGGTAATTCACCC.

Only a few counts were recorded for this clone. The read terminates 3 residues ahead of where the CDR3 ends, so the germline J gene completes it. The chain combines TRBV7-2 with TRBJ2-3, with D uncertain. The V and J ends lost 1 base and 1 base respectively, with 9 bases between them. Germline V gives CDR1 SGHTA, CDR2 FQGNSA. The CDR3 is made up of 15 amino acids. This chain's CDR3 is CASSLGRRGTDTQYF. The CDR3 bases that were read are TGTGCCAGCAGCTTAGGTCGACGGGGCACAGATACG.

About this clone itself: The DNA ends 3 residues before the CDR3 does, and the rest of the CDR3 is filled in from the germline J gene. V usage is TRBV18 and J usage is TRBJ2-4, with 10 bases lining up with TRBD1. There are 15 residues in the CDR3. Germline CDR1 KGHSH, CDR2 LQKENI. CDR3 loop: CASSPPDRGIYGQYF. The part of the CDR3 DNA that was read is TGTGCCAGCTCACCACCGGACAGGGGGATCTATGGT.

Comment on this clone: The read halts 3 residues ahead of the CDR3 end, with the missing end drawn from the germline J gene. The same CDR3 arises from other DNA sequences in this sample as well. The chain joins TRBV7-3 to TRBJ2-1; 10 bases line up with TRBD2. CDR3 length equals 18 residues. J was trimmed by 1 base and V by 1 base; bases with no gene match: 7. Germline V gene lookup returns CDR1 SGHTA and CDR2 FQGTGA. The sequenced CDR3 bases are TGTGCCAGCAGCTTAAGGGGAGGACTAGCGGCTTCCTACAATGAG. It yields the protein CASSLRGGLAASYNE. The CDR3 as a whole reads CASSLRGGLAASYNEQFF.

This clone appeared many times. The sequenced part of the CDR3 DNA is TGTGCCAGCATGGACAGGGCGAGTCAGCCC. Its protein is CASMDRASQP. The whole CDR3 sequence is CASMDRASQPQHF. V gene TRBV6-2 or TRBV6-3 combines with J gene TRBJ1-5; 8 bases line up with TRBD1. Read data end 3 residues before the CDR3 end; the end is taken from the germline J gene. V lost 7 bases, J lost 6 bases, and 5 bases stayed unmatched. The CDR3 has 13 amino acids. Germline values: CDR1 MNHEY, CDR2 SVGEGT.

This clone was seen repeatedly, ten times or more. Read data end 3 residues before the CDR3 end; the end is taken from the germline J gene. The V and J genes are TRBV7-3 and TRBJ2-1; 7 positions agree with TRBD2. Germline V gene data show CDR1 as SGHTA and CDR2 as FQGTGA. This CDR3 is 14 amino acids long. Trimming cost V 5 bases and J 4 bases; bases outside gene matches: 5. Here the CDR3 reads CASSVSGVYNEQFF. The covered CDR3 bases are TGTGCCAGCAGCGTGAGCGGGGTTTACAATGAG.

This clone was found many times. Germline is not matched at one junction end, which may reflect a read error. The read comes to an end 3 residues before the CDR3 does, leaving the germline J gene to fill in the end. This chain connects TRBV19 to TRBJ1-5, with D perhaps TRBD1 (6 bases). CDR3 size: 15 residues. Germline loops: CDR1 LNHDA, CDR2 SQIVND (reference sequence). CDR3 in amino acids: CASRIDRYSNQPQHF. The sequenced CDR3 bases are TGTGCCAGTAGGATAGACAGGTATAGCAATCAGCCC.

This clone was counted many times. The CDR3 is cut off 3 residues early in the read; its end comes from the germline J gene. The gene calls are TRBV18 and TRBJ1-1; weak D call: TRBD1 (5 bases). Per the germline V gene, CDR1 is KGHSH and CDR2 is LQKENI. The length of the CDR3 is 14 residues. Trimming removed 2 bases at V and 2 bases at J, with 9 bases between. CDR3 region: CASSPGHTNTEAFF. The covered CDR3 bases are TGTGCCAGCTCACCAGGACACACCAACACTGAA.